The entry below describes one T cell receptor (beta chain). The data were obtained in a study of blood T cell repertoires in COVID-19. The assay was immunoSEQ multiplex PCR, and TCRdb's table has in-frame clones only and misses some. The sample records around 190,000 clones, approximately 82% being singletons. Germline CDR1 and CDR2: MNHNY and SVGAGI (reference sequence). This CDR3 region has 14 residues. The V and J ends lost 2 bases and 5 bases respectively, with 10 bases between them. The V gene is TRBV6-6, the J gene TRBJ1-5; D gene uncertain. The sequencing sample was made of peripheral blood. This TCR was sampled from a human donor in a cohort sampled during active COVID-19. The CDR3 region is CASSYISEDQPQHF. The CDR3 DNA reads TGTGCCAGCAGTTACATAAGTGAGGATCAGCCCCAGCATTTT.